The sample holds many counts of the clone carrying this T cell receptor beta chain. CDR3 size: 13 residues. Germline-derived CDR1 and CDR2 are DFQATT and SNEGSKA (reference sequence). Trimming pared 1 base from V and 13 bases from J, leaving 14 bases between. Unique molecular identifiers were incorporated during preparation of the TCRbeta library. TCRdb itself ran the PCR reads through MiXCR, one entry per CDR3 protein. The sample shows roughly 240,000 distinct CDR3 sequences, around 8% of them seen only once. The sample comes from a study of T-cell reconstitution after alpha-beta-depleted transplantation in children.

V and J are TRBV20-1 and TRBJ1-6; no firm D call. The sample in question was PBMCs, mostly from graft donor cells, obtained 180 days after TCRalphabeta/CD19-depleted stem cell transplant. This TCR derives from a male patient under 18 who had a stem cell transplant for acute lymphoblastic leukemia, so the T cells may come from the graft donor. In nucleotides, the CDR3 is TGCAGTGCTAGAGGCGACACCGCGGGGCCCCTCCACTTT. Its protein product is CSARGDTAGPLHF.